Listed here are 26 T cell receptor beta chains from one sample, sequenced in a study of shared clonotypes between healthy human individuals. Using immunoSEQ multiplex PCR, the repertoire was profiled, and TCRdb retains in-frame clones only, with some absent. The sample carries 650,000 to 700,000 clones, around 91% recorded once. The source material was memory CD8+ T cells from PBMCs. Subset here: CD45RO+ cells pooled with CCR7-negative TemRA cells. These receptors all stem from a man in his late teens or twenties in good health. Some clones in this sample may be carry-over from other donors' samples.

The CDR3 DNA sequence: TGTGCCAGCAGCTTAGCAGGGGGCACCTTTAGCAATCAGCCCCAGCATTTT. Encoded protein: CASSLAGGTFSNQPQHF. The chain couples TRBV7-6 to TRBJ1-5, with 7 bases aligning to TRBD1. J was trimmed by 0 bases and V by 0 bases; bases with no gene match: 5. Germline V gene sequence: CDR1 SGHVS, CDR2 FNYEAQ. The CDR3 covers 17 residues.

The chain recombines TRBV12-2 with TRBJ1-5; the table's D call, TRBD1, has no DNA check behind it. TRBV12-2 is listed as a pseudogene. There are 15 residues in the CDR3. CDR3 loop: CASRFNQGAGQPQHF. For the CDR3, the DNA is TGTGCAAGTCGCTTCAATCAGGGGGCTGGACAGCCCCAGCATTTT.

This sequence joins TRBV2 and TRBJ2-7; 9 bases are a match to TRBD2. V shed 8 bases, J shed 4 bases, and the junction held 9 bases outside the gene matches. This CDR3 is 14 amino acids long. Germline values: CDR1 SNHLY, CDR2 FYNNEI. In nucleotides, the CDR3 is TGTGCCAGCGGATGGGCGGGAGGGCCTTACGAGCAGTACTTC. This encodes CASGWAGGPYEQYF.

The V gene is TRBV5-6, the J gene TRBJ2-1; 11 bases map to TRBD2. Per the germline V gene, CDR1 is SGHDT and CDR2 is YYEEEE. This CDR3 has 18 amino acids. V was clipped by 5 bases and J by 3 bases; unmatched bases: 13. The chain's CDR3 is CASSPGTSGLGSYNEQFF. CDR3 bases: TGTGCCAGCAGTCCCGGGACTAGCGGACTTGGGAGCTACAATGAGCAGTTCTTC.

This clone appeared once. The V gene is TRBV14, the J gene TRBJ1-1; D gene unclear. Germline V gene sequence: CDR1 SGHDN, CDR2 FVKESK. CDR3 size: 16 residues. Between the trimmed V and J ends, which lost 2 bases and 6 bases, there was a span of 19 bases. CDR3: CASSQKGIGSRAEAFF. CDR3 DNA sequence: TGTGCCAGCAGCCAAAAAGGGATTGGCTCTAGGGCTGAAGCTTTCTTT. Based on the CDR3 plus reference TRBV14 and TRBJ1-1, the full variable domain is EAGVTQFPSHSVIEKGQTVTLRCDPISGHDNLYWYRRVMGKEIKFLLHFVKESKQDESGMPNNRFLAERTGGTYSTLKVQPAELEDSGVYFCASSQKGIGSRAEAFFGQGTRLTVV.

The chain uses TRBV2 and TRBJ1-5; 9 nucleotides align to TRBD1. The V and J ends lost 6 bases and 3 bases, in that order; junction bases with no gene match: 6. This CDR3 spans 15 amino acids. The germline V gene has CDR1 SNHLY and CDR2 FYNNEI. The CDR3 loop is CASRGQGALNQPQHF. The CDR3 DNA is TGTGCCAGCAGGGGACAGGGAGCCCTCAATCAGCCCCAGCATTTT.

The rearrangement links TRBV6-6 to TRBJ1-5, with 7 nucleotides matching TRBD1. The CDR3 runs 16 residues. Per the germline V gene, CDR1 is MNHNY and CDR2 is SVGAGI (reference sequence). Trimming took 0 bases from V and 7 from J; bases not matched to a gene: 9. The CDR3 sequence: CASSYSGSRGLQPQHF. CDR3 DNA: TGTGCCAGCAGTTACTCGGGGTCGAGGGGGCTACAGCCCCAGCATTTT.

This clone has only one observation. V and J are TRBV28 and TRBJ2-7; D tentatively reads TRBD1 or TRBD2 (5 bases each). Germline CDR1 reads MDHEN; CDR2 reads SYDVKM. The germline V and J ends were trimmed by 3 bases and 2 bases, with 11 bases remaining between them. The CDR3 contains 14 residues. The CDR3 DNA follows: TGTGCCAGCAGTTTGGTCGGGGCGACCTACGAGCAGTACTTC. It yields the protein CASSLVGATYEQYF.

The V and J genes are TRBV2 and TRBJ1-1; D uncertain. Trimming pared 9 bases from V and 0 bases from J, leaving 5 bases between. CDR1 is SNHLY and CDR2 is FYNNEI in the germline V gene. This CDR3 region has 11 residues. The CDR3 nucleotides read TGTGCCAGGTTACTGAACACTGAAGCTTTCTTT. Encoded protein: CARLLNTEAFF.

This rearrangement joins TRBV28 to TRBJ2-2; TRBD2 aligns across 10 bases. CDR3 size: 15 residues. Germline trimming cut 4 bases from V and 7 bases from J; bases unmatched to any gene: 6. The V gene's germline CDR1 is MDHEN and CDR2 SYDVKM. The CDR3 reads CASSWTSGGHGELFF. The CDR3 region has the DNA TGTGCCAGCAGTTGGACTAGCGGAGGACACGGGGAGCTGTTTTTT.

DNA for the CDR3: TGTGCCAGCAGCTTAAGAAGGGTATATGAGACCCAGTACTTC. Translated, it gives CASSLRRVYETQYF. The V call is TRBV7-9, the J call TRBJ2-5; no clear D gene. The germline V gene has CDR1 SEHNR and CDR2 FQNEAQ (reference sequence). Trimming pared 2 bases from V and 5 bases from J, leaving 12 bases between. This CDR3 spans 14 amino acids.

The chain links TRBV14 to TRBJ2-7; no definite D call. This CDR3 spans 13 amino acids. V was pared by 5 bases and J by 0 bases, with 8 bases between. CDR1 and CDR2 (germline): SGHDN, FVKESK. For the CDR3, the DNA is TGTGCCAGCAGCTCCGAGTTCTCCTACGAGCAGTACTTC. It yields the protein CASSSEFSYEQYF.

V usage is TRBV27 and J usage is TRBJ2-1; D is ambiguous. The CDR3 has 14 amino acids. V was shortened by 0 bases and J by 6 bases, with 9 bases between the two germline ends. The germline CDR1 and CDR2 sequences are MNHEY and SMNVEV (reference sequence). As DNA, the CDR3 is TGTGCCAGCAGTTTATCGCTTAATTTCAATGAGCAGTTCTTC. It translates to CASSLSLNFNEQFF.

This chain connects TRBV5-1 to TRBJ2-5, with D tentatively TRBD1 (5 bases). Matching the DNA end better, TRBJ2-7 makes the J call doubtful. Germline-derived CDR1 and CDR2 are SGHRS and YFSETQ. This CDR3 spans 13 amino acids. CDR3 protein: CASSVRVGPEQYF. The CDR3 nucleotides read TGCGCCAGCAGCGTCAGGGTGGGGCCCGAGCAGTACTTC.

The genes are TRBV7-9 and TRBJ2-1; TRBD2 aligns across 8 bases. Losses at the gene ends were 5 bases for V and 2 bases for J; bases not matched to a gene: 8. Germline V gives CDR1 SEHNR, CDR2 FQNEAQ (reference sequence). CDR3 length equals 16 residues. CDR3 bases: TGTGCCAGCAGCGATTTCAGCGGGAGCCCCTACAATGAGCAGTTCTTC. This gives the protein CASSDFSGSPYNEQFF.

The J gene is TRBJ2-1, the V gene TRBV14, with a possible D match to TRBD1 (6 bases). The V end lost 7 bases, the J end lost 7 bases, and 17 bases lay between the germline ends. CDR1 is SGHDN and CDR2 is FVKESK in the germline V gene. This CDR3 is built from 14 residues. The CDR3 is CASNQGPRVNEQFF. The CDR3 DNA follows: TGTGCCAGCAACCAGGGGCCTCGGGTGAATGAGCAGTTCTTC.

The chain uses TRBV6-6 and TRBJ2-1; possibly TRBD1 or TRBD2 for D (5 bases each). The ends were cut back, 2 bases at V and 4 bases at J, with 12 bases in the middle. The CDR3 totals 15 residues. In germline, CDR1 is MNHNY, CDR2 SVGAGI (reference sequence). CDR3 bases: TGTGCCAGCAGTTACGAGGGGTCGGTATACAATGAGCAGTTCTTC. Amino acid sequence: CASSYEGSVYNEQFF.

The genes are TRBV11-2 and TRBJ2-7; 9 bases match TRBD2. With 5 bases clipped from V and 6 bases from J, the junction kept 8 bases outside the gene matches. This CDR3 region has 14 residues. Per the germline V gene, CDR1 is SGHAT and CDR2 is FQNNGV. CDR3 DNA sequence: TGTGCCAGCAGCGCTAGCGGGACGGGGGTCGAGCAGTACTTC. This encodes CASSASGTGVEQYF.

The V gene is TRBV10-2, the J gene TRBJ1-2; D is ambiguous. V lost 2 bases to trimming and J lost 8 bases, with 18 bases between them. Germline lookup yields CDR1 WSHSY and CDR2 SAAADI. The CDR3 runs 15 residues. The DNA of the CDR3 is TGCGCCAGCAGTGAGCCCGTCGGGCAGGAAGAGGGCTACACCTTC. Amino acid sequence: CASSEPVGQEEGYTF.

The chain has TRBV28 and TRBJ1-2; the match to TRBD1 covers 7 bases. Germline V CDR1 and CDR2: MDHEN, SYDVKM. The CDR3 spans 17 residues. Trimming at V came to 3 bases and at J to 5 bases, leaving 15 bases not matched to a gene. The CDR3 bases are TGTGCCAGCAGTTTCCTAGGACAGGTGGGCCTTGATTATGGCTACACCTTC. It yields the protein CASSFLGQVGLDYGYTF.

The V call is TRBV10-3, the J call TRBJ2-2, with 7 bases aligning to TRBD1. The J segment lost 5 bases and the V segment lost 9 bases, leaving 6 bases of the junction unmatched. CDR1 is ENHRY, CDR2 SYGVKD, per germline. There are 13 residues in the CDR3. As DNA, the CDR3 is TGTGCCATAGGGACAGTGAAAACCGGGGAGCTGTTTTTT. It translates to CAIGTVKTGELFF.

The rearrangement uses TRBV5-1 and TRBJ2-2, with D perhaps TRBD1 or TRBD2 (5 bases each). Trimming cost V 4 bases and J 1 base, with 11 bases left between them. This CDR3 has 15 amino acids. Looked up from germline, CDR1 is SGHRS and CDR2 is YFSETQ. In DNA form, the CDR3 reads TGCGCCAGCAGCGCAGGGACGGGGAACACCGGGGAGCTGTTTTTT. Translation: CASSAGTGNTGELFF.

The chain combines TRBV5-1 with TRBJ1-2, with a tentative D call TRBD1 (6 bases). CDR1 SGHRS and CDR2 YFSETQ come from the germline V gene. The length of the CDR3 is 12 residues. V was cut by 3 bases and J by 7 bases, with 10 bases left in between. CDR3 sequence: CASSSNRAGYTF. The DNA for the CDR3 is TGCGCCAGCAGCTCCAACAGGGCTGGCTACACCTTC.

CDR3 residues: CASSLEAEANEKLFF. In DNA, the CDR3 is TGCGCCAGCAGCTTGGAGGCGGAAGCTAATGAAAAACTGTTTTTT. The chain has TRBV5-1 and TRBJ1-4, with no clear D. Trimming took 0 bases from V and 3 from J, leaving 9 bases between them. Germline loops: CDR1 SGHRS, CDR2 YFSETQ. This CDR3 has 15 residues.

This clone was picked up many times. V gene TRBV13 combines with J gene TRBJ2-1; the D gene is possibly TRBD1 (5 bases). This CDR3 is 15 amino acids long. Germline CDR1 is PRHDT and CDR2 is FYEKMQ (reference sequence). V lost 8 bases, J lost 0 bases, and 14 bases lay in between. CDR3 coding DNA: TGTGCCAGCGCTCTTGACAGAGGCTCCTACAATGAGCAGTTCTTC. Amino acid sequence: CASALDRGSYNEQFF.

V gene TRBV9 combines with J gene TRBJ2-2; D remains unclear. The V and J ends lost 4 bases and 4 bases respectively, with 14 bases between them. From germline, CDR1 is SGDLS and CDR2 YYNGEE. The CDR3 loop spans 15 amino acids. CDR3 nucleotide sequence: TGTGCCAGCAGCTCCGGCGGTTGGGCCACCGGGGAGCTGTTTTTT. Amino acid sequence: CASSSGGWATGELFF.